The 22 T cell receptor beta chains below come from one sample, sequenced in a study of blood T cell repertoires in COVID-19. TCRdb keeps only in-frame clones here, not all; method: immunoSEQ multiplex PCR. The sample has some 350,000 clones, about 89% seen once. Input material: peripheral blood. The receptors stem from a woman aged 45-65 years with COVID-19, enrolled during active disease.

This chain connects TRBV30 to TRBJ2-2; D remains unclear. Germline V gives CDR1 GTSNPN, CDR2 SVGIG (reference sequence). Deletions cut 1 base from V and 5 bases from J, with 17 bases between. The length of the CDR3 is 16 residues. The CDR3 protein is CAWSAGHRIITGELFF. DNA of the CDR3: TGTGCCTGGAGTGCTGGGCATCGCATTATTACCGGGGAGCTGTTTTTT.

V usage is TRBV14 and J usage is TRBJ1-1, with 7 bases fitting TRBD1. The CDR3 consists of 16 residues. The junction had 10 bases not matched to a gene; V was cut back by 4 bases and J by 2 bases. Germline V gene lookup returns CDR1 SGHDN and CDR2 FVKESK. The CDR3 nucleotides read TGTGCCAGCAGCCTAGCAGCCGGGACAGCCAACACTGAAGCTTTCTTT. As protein: CASSLAAGTANTEAFF.

In DNA form, the CDR3 reads TGTGCCTGGAGTGTACGTCCCCCGGGACAACTCAATCAGCCCCAGCATTTT. Residues: CAWSVRPPGQLNQPQHF. The chain employs TRBV30 and TRBJ1-5, with a weak D call TRBD1 (6 bases). Trimming pared 0 bases from V and 3 bases from J, leaving 18 bases between. Germline CDR1 and CDR2: GTSNPN and SVGIG (reference sequence). CDR3 length equals 17 residues.

Only a few counts were recorded for this clone. The chain employs TRBV6-6 and TRBJ1-2; 7 bases match TRBD1. The CDR3 covers 12 residues. With 11 bases clipped from V and 3 bases from J, the junction kept 6 bases outside the gene matches. The germline V gene encodes CDR1 MNHNY and CDR2 SVGAGI (reference sequence). The CDR3 region is CAEGGQDYGYTF. CDR3 nucleotide sequence: TGTGCCGAGGGTGGACAGGACTATGGCTACACCTTC.

This clone was seen once. The chain employs TRBV11-2 and TRBJ2-7; TRBD1 matches 8 bases. The CDR3 loop spans 14 amino acids. The V and J ends lost 4 bases and 3 bases, in that order; junction bases with no gene match: 5. The V gene's germline CDR1 is SGHAT and CDR2 FQNNGV. The CDR3, as DNA: TGTGCCAGCAGCTACACAGGGGGAGACTACGAGCAGTACTTC. Protein product: CASSYTGGDYEQYF.

The V call is TRBV6-2 or TRBV6-3, the J call TRBJ2-6; 7 bases line up with TRBD1. J gave up 0 bases and V 4 bases, and 9 bases lay outside the gene matches. The CDR3 spans 18 residues. The germline CDR1 and CDR2 sequences are MNHEY and SVGEGT. The CDR3 sequence: CASSSTGPVSSGANVLTF. CDR3 nucleotide sequence: TGTGCCAGCAGTTCGACAGGGCCCGTTTCCTCTGGGGCCAACGTCCTGACTTTC.

The chain joins TRBV19 to TRBJ1-2; no clear D gene. The germline CDR1 and CDR2 sequences are LNHDA and SQIVND (reference sequence). V was pared by 8 bases and J by 2 bases, with 12 bases between. The CDR3 is made up of 13 amino acids. CDR3 region: CASGTGSNYGYTF. In nucleotides, the CDR3 is TGTGCCAGTGGCACGGGGTCCAACTATGGCTACACCTTC.

The CDR3 coding sequence is TGCAGTGCTTTACAAAACACTGAAGCTTTCTTT. Translation: CSALQNTEAFF. The genes are TRBV20-1 and TRBJ1-1; unclear D gene. The germline gives CDR1 DFQATT, CDR2 SNEGSKA (reference sequence). V lost 5 bases to trimming and J lost 2 bases, with 6 bases between them. CDR3 length: 11 residues.

This clone has just a few counts. The J gene is TRBJ1-2, the V gene TRBV30, with D possibly being TRBD1 (6 bases). Trimming removed 7 bases from V and 4 bases from J, with 16 bases in between. Germline V gene lookup returns CDR1 GTSNPN and CDR2 SVGIG (reference sequence). The CDR3 contains 13 residues. The CDR3 nucleotides are TGTGCCTCGACGATGGACAGAAGCTATGGCTACACCTTC. This sequence encodes CASTMDRSYGYTF.

The chain joins TRBV18 to TRBJ2-1, with 10 bases aligning to TRBD2. This CDR3 is 19 amino acids long. The trim removed 0 bases at V and 1 base at J, leaving 9 bases unmatched. Germline V gives CDR1 KGHSH, CDR2 LQKENI. The CDR3 is CASSPPNGLAVNSYNEQFF. The CDR3 nucleotides read TGTGCCAGCTCACCACCGAACGGACTAGCGGTAAATTCCTACAATGAGCAGTTCTTC.

V is TRBV5-4 and J is TRBJ1-2, with 9 bases that match TRBD1. The CDR3 length is 15 residues. CDR1 and CDR2 from the germline V gene are SGHNT and YYREEE (reference sequence). Losses at the gene ends were 3 bases for V and 7 bases for J; bases not matched to a gene: 10. The CDR3 here is CASSWARDRARGYTF. As DNA, the CDR3 is TGTGCCAGCAGCTGGGCCCGGGACAGGGCGCGTGGCTACACCTTC.

This clone was recorded a few times. V usage is TRBV19 and J usage is TRBJ2-7; TRBD2 matches at 8 bases. The CDR3 totals 14 residues. CDR1 is LNHDA and CDR2 is SQIVND in the germline V gene (reference sequence). The trim removed 2 bases at V and 6 bases at J, leaving 6 bases unmatched. CDR3 sequence reads: CASSIRLATSEQYF. In nucleotides, the CDR3 is TGTGCCAGTAGTATAAGACTAGCGACTAGCGAGCAGTACTTC. Full variable domain (outside the CDR3, taken from reference TRBV19 and TRBJ2-7): DGGITQSPKYLFRKEGQNVTLSCEQNLNHDAMYWYRQDPGQGLRLIYYSQIVNDFQKGDIAEGYSVSREKKESFPLTVTSAQKNPTAFYLCASSIRLATSEQYFGPGTRLTVT.

This chain connects TRBV6-5 to TRBJ1-2; 9 bases line up with TRBD1. The CDR3 spans 13 residues. The V gene end was trimmed by 7 bases and the J gene end by 8 bases; junction bases not matched to a gene: 8. CDR1 is MNHEY and CDR2 is SVGAGI in the germline V gene. CDR3 nucleotides: TGTGCCAGCATACAACCGGGACAGGGCGGCTACACCTTC. Translated: CASIQPGQGGYTF.

The chain combines TRBV7-9 with TRBJ2-5; a possible D gene is TRBD1 (5 bases). Germline V gene data show CDR1 as SEHNR and CDR2 as FQNEAQ (reference sequence). The CDR3 has 13 residues. Deletions cut 4 bases from V and 7 bases from J, with 13 bases between. Written as DNA, the CDR3 is TGTGCCAGCAGCTACGACAGCTCGGGGACCCAGTACTTC. It yields the protein CASSYDSSGTQYF.

This chain joins TRBV29-1 and TRBJ2-2; a possible D gene is TRBD2 (6 bases). The CDR3 runs to 14 residues. The V and J ends lost 7 bases and 0 bases respectively, with 12 bases between them. The germline V gene has CDR1 SQVTM and CDR2 ANQGSEA. The CDR3: CSALSGPNTGELFF. The CDR3 DNA sequence: TGCAGCGCCCTGAGCGGGCCGAACACCGGGGAGCTGTTTTTT.

The sample holds one count of this clone. The V gene is TRBV30, the J gene TRBJ2-7; 7 bases match TRBD1. The CDR3 length is 15 residues. Germline trimming cut 3 bases from V and 0 bases from J; bases unmatched to any gene: 8. In germline, CDR1 is GTSNPN, CDR2 SVGIG (reference sequence). The CDR3 sequence is CAWSGRGHISYEQYF. The CDR3, as DNA: TGTGCCTGGAGCGGAAGGGGGCATATCTCCTACGAGCAGTACTTC. Full variable domain (missing parts from reference TRBV30 and TRBJ2-7): SQTIHQWPATLVQPVGSPLSLECTVEGTSNPNLYWYRQAAGRGLQLLFYSVGIGQISSEVPQNLSASRPQDRQFILSSKKLLLSDSGFYLCAWSGRGHISYEQYFGPGTRLTVT.

The chain employs TRBV27 and TRBJ1-3; 8 bases agree with TRBD1. CDR1 and CDR2 (germline): MNHEY, SMNVEV (reference sequence). The V gene end was trimmed by 3 bases and the J gene end by 3 bases; junction bases not matched to a gene: 4. The CDR3 is 15 amino acids. CDR3 sequence: CASSLQGAIGNTIYF. CDR3 DNA: TGTGCCAGCAGTTTGCAGGGGGCTATTGGAAACACCATATATTTT.

The V gene is TRBV11-3, the J gene TRBJ2-1; 13 bases match TRBD2. CDR3 size: 15 residues. The germline gives CDR1 SGHNT, CDR2 YENEEA. The ends lost 5 bases at V and 8 bases at J; junction bases unmatched: 6. CDR3 coding DNA: TGTGCCAGCAGCCCCGGACTAGCGGGAGCTCATGAGCAGTTCTTC. This encodes CASSPGLAGAHEQFF.

The chain employs TRBV27 and TRBJ2-5, with a weak D call TRBD1 (5 bases). Germline assignment: CDR1 MNHEY and CDR2 SMNVEV (reference sequence). There are 14 residues in the CDR3. Trimming removed 5 bases at V and 1 base at J, with 11 bases between. This chain's CDR3 is CASSTRQFQETQYF. Here the CDR3 DNA reads TGTGCCAGCAGTACCCGACAGTTCCAAGAGACCCAGTACTTC.

The chain carries TRBV18 and TRBJ1-2, with D tentatively TRBD1 (5 bases). V lost 3 bases to trimming and J lost 3 bases, with 11 bases between them. The CDR3 is 14 residues long. The germline V gene encodes CDR1 KGHSH and CDR2 LQKENI. CDR3 sequence (DNA): TGTGCCAGCTCACCTGGGACTTACGACTATGGCTACACCTTC. Translation gives CASSPGTYDYGYTF.

The V and J genes are TRBV19 and TRBJ2-7, with D possibly being TRBD2 (5 bases). Germline V gene data show CDR1 as LNHDA and CDR2 as SQIVND (reference sequence). The CDR3 totals 15 residues. V lost 3 bases and J lost 0, with 12 bases in between. The CDR3 DNA sequence: TGTGCCAGTAGTATCGTGACGGGAAGCTCCTACGAGCAGTACTTC. It yields the protein CASSIVTGSSYEQYF. Full variable domain (missing parts from reference TRBV19 and TRBJ2-7): DGGITQSPKYLFRKEGQNVTLSCEQNLNHDAMYWYRQDPGQGLRLIYYSQIVNDFQKGDIAEGYSVSREKKESFPLTVTSAQKNPTAFYLCASSIVTGSSYEQYFGPGTRLTVT.

The gene calls are TRBV27 and TRBJ1-2; the D gene is possibly TRBD1 (6 bases). Germline V gene sequence: CDR1 MNHEY, CDR2 SMNVEV (reference sequence). V dropped 0 bases and J dropped 5 bases, with 10 bases sitting between them. The CDR3 runs 14 residues. The DNA for the CDR3 is TGTGCCAGCAGTTTATCAACAGGGCAGTATGGCTACACCTTC. Translating gives CASSLSTGQYGYTF.